This T cell receptor (beta chain) stems from a study of blood T cell repertoires in COVID-19. Individuals aged about 18 to 89 years were recruited from fewer than 30 US areas. Donors were grouped by their self-reported clinical history. Original handling: Estimation of nucleated cell counts relied on the amplification of reference gene primers. TCRdb's copy holds only in-frame clones and misses some; the assay was immunoSEQ multiplex PCR. V, J and clone size derive from that table, while D and trimming were established from the DNA sequence. Among 400,000 or so clones listed, approximately 86% were seen once. Germline CDR1 reads LGHDT; CDR2 reads YNNKEL (reference sequence). V lost 4 bases, J lost 3 bases, and 5 bases stayed unmatched. The CDR3 runs 14 residues.

The J gene is TRBJ2-7, the V gene TRBV3-1 (or the pseudogene TRBV3-2), with 8 bases fitting TRBD2. The sequence derives from a woman aged 40 to 50 with acute COVID-19. Sequencing was performed on PBMCs or T cells enriched from blood (not recorded which). The CDR3 reads CASSPSGGLYEQYF. The CDR3 region has the DNA TGTGCCAGCAGCCCAAGCGGGGGACTCTACGAGCAGTACTTC.